This T cell receptor beta chain appears in the sequencing data of a study of cytomegalovirus exposure and HLA in healthy donors. Background on the study: Falling in the Caucasian-associated ancestry cluster were 81% of about 400 genotyped donors. General study points: It was likely that a cluster of highly shared sequence variants was a sequencing artifact.

The PCR contained 60 Vbeta and 13 Jbeta primers. Per the authors' pipeline: The authors later counted roughly 76 million unique TCR beta chains, 8.5 million to 13 million of them shared. The table came from immunoSEQ multiplex PCR; TCRdb's copy has only in-frame clones and leaves some out. That table gives V, J and clone size, and the DNA gave D and trimming. The data show approximately 110,000 clones, and the top ten clones hold about 2.5%. The length of the CDR3 is 16 residues. V was pared by 0 bases and J by 3 bases, with 12 bases between. Germline V gene lookup returns CDR1 SGHDT and CDR2 YYEEEE. Note on this clone: Antigen: not known.

The receptor comes from a man younger than 45 in good health and CMV-seronegative. The chain is built from TRBV5-6 and TRBJ1-4, with D uncertain. Source material: PBMCs. CDR3 in DNA: TGTGCCAGCAGCTTGGTCCCAGGTCTCGCTAATGAAAAACTGTTTTTT. This translates into CASSLVPGLANEKLFF.